Listed here are 10 T cell receptor beta chains from one sample, sequenced in a study of shared clonotypes between healthy human individuals. Sequenced by immunoSEQ multiplex PCR; TCRdb stores in-frame clones only, minus some. The sample yields about 500,000 clones, roughly three quarters seen once. The sequencing input was PBMCs. Receptors were obtained from a woman aged 40 to 50 in good health. Some clones in this sample may be carry-over from other donors' samples.

The CDR3 nucleotides read TGTGCCATCTCCTCTGGGGACACTCAAGAGACCCAGTACTTC. Translation: CAISSGDTQETQYF. The chain joins TRBV15 to TRBJ2-5, with D possibly TRBD1 on 6 matching bases. Per the germline V gene, CDR1 is LNHNV and CDR2 is YYDKDF (reference sequence). V was clipped by 10 bases and J by 2 bases, with 17 bases between them. The CDR3 spans 14 residues.

The chain has TRBV9 and TRBJ1-1; D is possibly TRBD1 (5 bases). The V and J ends lost 4 bases and 7 bases respectively, with 17 bases between them. This CDR3 spans 14 amino acids. In germline, CDR1 is SGDLS, CDR2 YYNGEE. The CDR3 region has the DNA TGTGCCAGCAGCCCTGGGGCCGCATCCCGTGAAGCTTTCTTT. It translates to CASSPGAASREAFF.

The V call is TRBV7-9, the J call TRBJ1-1; tentatively, D is TRBD1 (5 bases). Trimming pared 0 bases from V and 11 bases from J, leaving 13 bases between. CDR1 and CDR2 from the germline V gene are SEHNR and FQNEAQ (reference sequence). The CDR3 runs 13 residues. CDR3 coding DNA: TGTGCCAGCAGCTTAGCGACAGCCAAGGGCGCTTTCTTT. Translating it yields CASSLATAKGAFF.

This chain links TRBV7-2 with TRBJ1-2; no clear D gene. This CDR3 contains 14 residues. Trimming cost V 7 bases and J 5 bases, with 17 bases left between them. CDR1 SGHTA and CDR2 FQGNSA come from the germline V gene. The CDR3 is CASTFGSGEYGYTF. For the CDR3, the DNA is TGTGCCAGCACCTTCGGGAGTGGTGAATATGGCTACACCTTC.

The chain carries TRBV27 and TRBJ1-4; D gene unclear. Germline V gene data show CDR1 as MNHEY and CDR2 as SMNVEV (reference sequence). V lost 5 bases, J lost 8 bases, and 15 bases lay in between. The CDR3 totals 14 residues. CDR3 coding DNA: TGTGCCAGCAGTCCCACGGGGTACTCGGAAAAACTGTTTTTT. This gives the protein CASSPTGYSEKLFF.

V is TRBV30 and J is TRBJ1-2; D gene ambiguous. The V gene's germline CDR1 is GTSNPN and CDR2 SVGIG (reference sequence). This CDR3 has 12 residues. V was clipped by 3 bases and J by 8 bases, with 13 bases between them. CDR3 protein: CAWSVKGGGYTF. Written as DNA, the CDR3 is TGTGCCTGGAGCGTGAAGGGTGGAGGCTACACCTTC.

The chain employs TRBV7-9 and TRBJ2-6; no firm D call. V was trimmed by 2 bases and J by 0 bases, leaving 8 bases between them. This CDR3 contains 16 residues. The germline V gene encodes CDR1 SEHNR and CDR2 FQNEAQ (reference sequence). The CDR3 loop is CASSLSGSSGANVLTF. The CDR3 DNA is TGTGCCAGCAGCTTATCCGGCAGCTCTGGGGCCAACGTCCTGACTTTC.

The chain employs TRBV29-1 and TRBJ1-1; tentatively, D is TRBD1 (6 bases). In germline, CDR1 is SQVTM, CDR2 ANQGSEA. The germline V and J ends were trimmed by 1 base and 5 bases, with 11 bases remaining between them. The CDR3 sequence is 13 residues long. CDR3 sequence: CSVEGQGWTEAFF. The CDR3 region has the DNA TGCAGCGTTGAAGGGCAGGGGTGGACTGAAGCTTTCTTT.

The chain combines TRBV6-1 with TRBJ1-2; the D gene is possibly TRBD1 (5 bases). Germline assignment: CDR1 MNHNS and CDR2 SASEGT. V was cut by 6 bases and J by 8 bases, with 16 bases left in between. This CDR3 is built from 13 residues. DNA for the CDR3: TGTGCCAGCAGCGAGCGGGACCGGGAGGGCTACACCTTC. Protein product: CASSERDREGYTF.

V usage is TRBV10-2 and J usage is TRBJ2-1, with 9 bases lining up with TRBD2. Germline loops: CDR1 WSHSY, CDR2 SAAADI. The CDR3 is made up of 16 amino acids. V shed 0 bases and J 10 bases; nucleotides not matched to a gene: 10. The CDR3 is CASSESAGGHFGEQFF. DNA of the CDR3: TGCGCCAGCAGTGAGTCGGCGGGAGGGCACTTTGGGGAGCAGTTCTTC.